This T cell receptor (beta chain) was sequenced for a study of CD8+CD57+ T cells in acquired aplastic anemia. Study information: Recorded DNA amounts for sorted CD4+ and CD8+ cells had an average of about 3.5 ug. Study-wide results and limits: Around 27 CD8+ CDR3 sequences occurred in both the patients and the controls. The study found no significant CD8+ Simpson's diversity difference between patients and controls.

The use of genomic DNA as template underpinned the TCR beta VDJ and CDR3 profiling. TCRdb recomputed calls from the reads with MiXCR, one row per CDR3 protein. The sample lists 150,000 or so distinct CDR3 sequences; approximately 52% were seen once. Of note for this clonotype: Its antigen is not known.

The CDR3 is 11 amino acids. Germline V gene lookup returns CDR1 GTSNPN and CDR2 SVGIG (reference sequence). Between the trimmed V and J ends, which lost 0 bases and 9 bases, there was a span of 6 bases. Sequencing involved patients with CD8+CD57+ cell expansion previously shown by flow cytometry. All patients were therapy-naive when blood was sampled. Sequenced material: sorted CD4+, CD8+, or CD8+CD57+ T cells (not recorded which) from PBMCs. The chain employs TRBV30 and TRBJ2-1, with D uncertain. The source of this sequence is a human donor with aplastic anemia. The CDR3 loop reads CAWSVLTEQFF. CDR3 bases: TGTGCCTGGAGTGTACTTACTGAGCAGTTCTTC. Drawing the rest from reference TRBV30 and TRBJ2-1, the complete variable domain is SQTIHQWPATLVQPVGSPLSLECTVEGTSNPNLYWYRQAAGRGLQLLFYSVGIGQISSEVPQNLSASRPQDRQFILSSKKLLLSDSGFYLCAWSVLTEQFFGPGTRLTVL.